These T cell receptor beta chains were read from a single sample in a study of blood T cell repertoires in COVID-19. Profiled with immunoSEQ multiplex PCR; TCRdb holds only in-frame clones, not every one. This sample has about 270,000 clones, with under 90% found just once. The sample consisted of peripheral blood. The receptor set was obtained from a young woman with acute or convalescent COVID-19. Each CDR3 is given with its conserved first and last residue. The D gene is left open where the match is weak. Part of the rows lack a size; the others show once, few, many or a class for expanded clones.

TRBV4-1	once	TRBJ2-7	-	CASSQEAGPFFEQYF	TGCGCCAGCAGCCAAGAGGCAGGGCCATTTTTCGAGCAGTACTTC
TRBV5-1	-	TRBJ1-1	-	CASSLGTFTGYPEAFF	TGCGCCAGCAGCTTGGGAACCTTTACAGGGTATCCTGAAGCTTTCTTT
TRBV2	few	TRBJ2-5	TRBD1	CASSVDRRETQYF	TGTGCCAGCAGTGTGGACAGGAGGGAGACCCAGTACTTC
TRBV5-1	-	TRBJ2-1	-	CASSLWSSDNEQFF	TGCGCCAGCAGCTTGTGGTCCTCAGACAATGAGCAGTTCTTC
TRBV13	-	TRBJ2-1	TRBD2	CASSSLAGATSYNEQFF	TGTGCCAGCAGCTCGCTAGCGGGAGCTACCTCCTACAATGAGCAGTTCTTC
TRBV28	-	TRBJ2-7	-	CASSLIRFLAGLDSYEQYF	TGTGCCAGCAGTTTAATTCGCTTCTTAGCAGGGCTCGACTCCTACGAGCAGTACTTC
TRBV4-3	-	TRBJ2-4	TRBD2	CASSQGRLAGRGAKNIQYF	TGCGCCAGCAGCCAAGGGCGACTAGCGGGCCGGGGGGCCAAAAACATTCAGTACTTC
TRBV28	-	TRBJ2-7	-	CASSPPSQRPALDEQYF	TGTGCCAGCAGTCCCCCCTCCCAGAGGCCTGCCCTCGACGAGCAGTACTTC
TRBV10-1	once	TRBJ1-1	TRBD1	CASRLDRGTEAFF	TGCGCCAGCAGACTAGACAGGGGAACTGAAGCTTTCTTT
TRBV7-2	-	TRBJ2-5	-	CASSLRGGLQETQYF	TGTGCCAGCAGCTTAAGGGGTGGGTTGCAAGAGACCCAGTACTTC
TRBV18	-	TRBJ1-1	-	CASSPLSIRGMNTEAFF	TGTGCCAGCTCACCTTTATCGATCCGGGGAATGAACACTGAAGCTTTCTTT
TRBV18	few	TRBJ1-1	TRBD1	CASSRNRGGNTEAFF	TGTGCCAGCTCACGCAACAGGGGGGGGAACACTGAAGCTTTCTTT
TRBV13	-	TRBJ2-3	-	CASSLTAVDTQYF	TGTGCCAGCAGCTTAACGGCGGTAGATACGCAGTATTTT
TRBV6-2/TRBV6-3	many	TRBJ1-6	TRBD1	CASSATGRNSPLHF	TGTGCCAGCAGTGCGACAGGGAGAAATTCACCCCTCCACTTT
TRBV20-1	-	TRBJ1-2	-	CSANIYYGYTF	TGCAGTGCAAACATCTACTATGGCTACACCTTC
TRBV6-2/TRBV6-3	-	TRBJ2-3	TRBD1	CASSYSQGAWDTQYF	TGTGCCAGCAGTTATTCTCAGGGGGCTTGGGATACGCAGTATTTT
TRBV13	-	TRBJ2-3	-	CASSSSPGQISTDTQYF	TGTGCCAGCAGCTCCAGCCCGGGACAAATTAGCACAGATACGCAGTATTTT
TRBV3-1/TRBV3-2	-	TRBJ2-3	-	CASSQERASSGTDTQYF	TGTGCCAGCAGCCAAGAGAGAGCTAGCTCGGGGACAGATACGCAGTATTTT
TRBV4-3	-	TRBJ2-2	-	CASGTHGSGDTGELFF	TGCGCCAGCGGGACCCACGGGAGTGGAGACACCGGGGAGCTGTTTTTT
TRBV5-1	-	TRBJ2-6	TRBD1	CASTEGQGALGANVLTF	TGCGCCAGCACTGAAGGGCAGGGGGCGCTGGGGGCCAACGTCCTGACTTTC
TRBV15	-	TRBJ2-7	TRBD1	CATSRDQAGGREQYF	TGTGCCACCAGCAGAGATCAGGCAGGGGGCCGGGAGCAGTACTTC
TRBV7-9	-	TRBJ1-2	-	CASSNSGAGNYGYTF	TGTGCCAGCAGCAATAGCGGGGCGGGAAACTATGGCTACACCTTC
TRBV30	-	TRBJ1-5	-	CATGPAGNQPQHF	TGTGCCACAGGACCTGCGGGCAATCAGCCCCAGCATTTT
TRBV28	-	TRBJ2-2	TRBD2	CASSPGTSVNTGELFF	TGTGCCAGCAGTCCCGGGACTAGCGTGAACACCGGGGAGCTGTTTTTT
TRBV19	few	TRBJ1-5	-	CASSIRGNQPQHF	TGTGCCAGTAGTATCAGGGGAAATCAGCCCCAGCATTTT
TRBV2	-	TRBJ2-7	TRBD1	CASSARGTGSHEQYF	TGTGCCAGCAGTGCCCGGGGGACAGGGTCCCACGAGCAGTACTTC
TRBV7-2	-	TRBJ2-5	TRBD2	CASSSISGRVTQYF	TGTGCCAGCAGCTCAATTAGCGGGAGGGTGACCCAGTACTTC
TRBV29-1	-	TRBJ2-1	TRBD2	CSTGLAGHNEQFF	TGCAGCACGGGACTAGCGGGACACAATGAGCAGTTCTTC
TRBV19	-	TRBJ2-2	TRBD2	CASRGTSGRETGELFF	TGTGCCAGTAGAGGGACTAGCGGGAGGGAAACCGGGGAGCTGTTTTTT
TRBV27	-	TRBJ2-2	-	CASSVYSTGELFF	TGTGCCAGCAGCGTATACTCCACCGGGGAGCTGTTTTTT
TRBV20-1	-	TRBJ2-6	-	CSASTLGQTLSGANVLTF	TGCAGTGCTAGTACCCTGGGACAAACCCTATCTGGGGCCAACGTCCTGACTTTC
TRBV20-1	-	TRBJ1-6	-	CSASTGTYNSPLHF	TGCAGTGCTAGTACAGGGACCTATAATTCACCCCTCCACTTT
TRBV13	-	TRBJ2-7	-	CASSLKGGLSYEQYF	TGTGCCAGCAGCTTAAAAGGGGGTTTGTCCTACGAGCAGTACTTC
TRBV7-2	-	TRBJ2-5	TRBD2	CASSFLGGREETQYF	TGTGCCAGCAGCTTTTTGGGCGGGAGAGAAGAGACCCAGTACTTC
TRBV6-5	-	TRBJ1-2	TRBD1	CASSYSDRGYGYTF	TGTGCCAGCAGTTACTCGGACAGGGGGTATGGCTACACCTTC
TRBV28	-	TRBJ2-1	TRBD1	CATNRGGQGAYNEQFF	TGTGCCACCAATAGGGGGGGACAGGGGGCTTACAATGAGCAGTTCTTC
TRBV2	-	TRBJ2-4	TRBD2	CASNRLTSGSDIQYF	TGTGCCAGCAACCGCCTGACTAGCGGGAGTGACATTCAGTACTTC
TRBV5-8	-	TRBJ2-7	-	CASSRKAGDSYEQYF	TGTGCCAGCAGCCGTAAGGCGGGTGACTCCTACGAGCAGTACTTC
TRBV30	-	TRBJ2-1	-	CAWRFAVGEQFF	TGTGCCTGGAGATTTGCGGTCGGTGAGCAGTTCTTC
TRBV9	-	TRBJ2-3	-	CASSSIAPPTQYF	TGTGCCAGCAGCTCTATCGCGCCGCCGACGCAGTATTTT
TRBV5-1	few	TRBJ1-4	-	CASSLGISDRSNEKLFF	TGCGCCAGCAGCTTGGGAATTAGTGACAGGTCTAATGAAAAACTGTTTTTT
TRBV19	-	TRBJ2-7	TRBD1	CASREGQGSYEQYF	TGTGCCAGTAGGGAAGGACAGGGCTCCTACGAGCAGTACTTC
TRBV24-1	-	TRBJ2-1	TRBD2	CATSEPLAGALNEQFF	TGTGCCACCAGTGAACCCCTAGCGGGAGCGCTCAATGAGCAGTTCTTC
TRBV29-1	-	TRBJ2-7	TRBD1	CSVEGQGLLEQYF	TGCAGCGTTGAGGGACAGGGGTTGTTAGAGCAGTACTTC
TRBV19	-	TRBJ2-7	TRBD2	CASSMEVAGGTYEQYF	TGTGCCAGTAGTATGGAAGTAGCGGGAGGGACCTACGAGCAGTACTTC
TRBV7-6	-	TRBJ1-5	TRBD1	CASSLTGDRAPYSNQPQHF	TGTGCCAGCAGTTTAACTGGGGACAGGGCGCCGTATAGCAATCAGCCCCAGCATTTT
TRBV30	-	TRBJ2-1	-	CAWSVTGNEQFF	TGTGCCTGGAGTGTGACGGGGAATGAGCAGTTCTTC
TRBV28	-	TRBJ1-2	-	CASSLSSGSLGGYTF	TGTGCCAGCAGTTTATCTTCAGGGTCGTTAGGAGGCTACACCTTC
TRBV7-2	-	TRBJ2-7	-	CASGLLQGSYEQYF	TGTGCCAGCGGACTGCTACAGGGATCCTACGAGCAGTACTTC
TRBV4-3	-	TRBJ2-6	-	CASSLQGSGANVLTF	TGCGCCAGCAGCCTACAGGGTAGTGGGGCCAACGTCCTGACTTTC